These 2 T cell receptor beta chains were all obtained from the same sample, sequenced in a study of T cells in Graves' hyperthyroidism and ophthalmopathy. Amplified regions were TCR beta CDR3 sequences from RNA transcripts. First-round RT-PCR of the TCR CDR3 relied on the HTBI primer set. One entry per CDR3 protein, called by TCRdb with MiXCR from the multiplex PCR reads. Seen here are around 300,000 distinct CDR3 sequences, approximately 21% observed once, and the top ten hold under 65%. Sequenced material: blood. The receptors come from a young man with Graves' ophthalmopathy.

The table lists this clonotype with many counts. The chain joins TRBV9 to TRBJ2-1, with TRBD1 matching over 10 bases. Germline trimming cut 0 bases from V and 3 bases from J; bases unmatched to any gene: 3. The CDR3 spans 16 residues. Germline lookup yields CDR1 SGDLS and CDR2 YYNGEE. CDR3 loop: CASSVAGQGFYNEQFF. CDR3 DNA: TGTGCCAGCAGCGTAGCGGGACAGGGGTTCTACAATGAGCAGTTCTTC.

The V and J genes are TRBV5-1 and TRBJ2-5; D is tentatively TRBD1 or TRBD2 (5 bases each). V lost 4 bases to trimming and J lost 0 bases, with 13 bases between them. In germline, CDR1 is SGHRS, CDR2 YFSETQ. The CDR3 is 15 amino acids. This chain's CDR3 is CASSPLGADQETQYF. CDR3 coding DNA: TGCGCCAGCAGCCCCCTCGGGGCAGACCAAGAGACCCAGTACTTC.